This TCR beta chain was sequenced for a study of blood T cell repertoires in COVID-19. TCRdb keeps only in-frame clones here, not all; method: immunoSEQ multiplex PCR. The data hold about 120,000 clones, with approximately 80% observed a single time. The V gene lost 8 bases and the J gene lost 13 bases, with 21 bases spanning the gap. This CDR3 region has 13 residues. Germline CDR1 GTSNPN, CDR2 SVGIG (reference sequence). Sequenced input: peripheral blood. The sequence was collected from a woman aged 35 to 49 with acute or convalescent COVID-19. The chain carries TRBV30 and TRBJ1-6; TRBD1 is a possible D gene (5 bases). Written as DNA, the CDR3 is TGTGCCGGTTCCGGTCGGGGGTTGTTGCCCCTCCACTTT. It specifies CAGSGRGLLPLHF. Full variable domain (outside the CDR3, taken from reference TRBV30 and TRBJ1-6): SQTIHQWPATLVQPVGSPLSLECTVEGTSNPNLYWYRQAAGRGLQLLFYSVGIGQISSEVPQNLSASRPQDRQFILSSKKLLLSDSGFYLCAGSGRGLLPLHFGNGTRLTVT.